The 21 T cell receptor beta chains given below trace back to one sample, sequenced in a study of T cell repertoires in cytomegalovirus infection (dated by TCRdb to 2018 to 2020). Sequencing instrument: Illumina HiSeq 1500. TCRdb redid the processing of the public reads, applying fastp at Q25 and MiXCR, and retained in-frame beta chains. Every entry covers one CDR3 protein and lists the most common genes and DNA from its rows. This sample has a few hundred thousand distinct CDR3 sequences in its table, and 9.5% of those were observed once. The ten largest clones take up about 4.5% of the sample. The sample comprised PBMCs. The source is a human donor in good health (CMV status not recorded). Some clones in this sample may be carry-over from other donors' samples.

Points on this clonotype: No conserved phenylalanine or tryptophan ends this CDR3, so it is likely a read error. V gene TRBV10-3 combines with J gene TRBJ1-6; D might be TRBD1 (6 bases). The CDR3 sequence is 16 residues long. Trimming left V 3 bases short and J 0 bases short, with 9 bases between. The germline gives CDR1 ENHRY, CDR2 SYGVKD. The CDR3 nucleotides are TGTGCCATCAGTGAAGGACAGAGCTCCTATAATTCACCCCTCCACTTA. Protein product: CAISEGQSSYNSPLHL.

This clonotype came up many times. This rearrangement joins TRBV4-1 to TRBJ2-3, with a tentative D call TRBD2 (6 bases). This CDR3 has 16 amino acids. The germline V gene encodes CDR1 MGHRA and CDR2 YSYEKL. With 1 base removed from V and 1 base from J, the gap between germline ends came to 12 bases. CDR3 loop: CASSQGWDSRTDTQYF. The CDR3 bases are TGCGCCAGCAGCCAAGGTTGGGACTCCCGCACAGATACGCAGTATTTT.

The chain is built from TRBV7-2 and TRBJ2-6; D is unresolved. Trimming left V 4 bases short and J 0 bases short, with 10 bases between. Germline assignment: CDR1 SGHTA and CDR2 FQGNSA. The CDR3 is 16 residues long. The DNA for the CDR3 is TGTGCCAGCAGCTATAACCCCTTCTCTGGGGCCAACGTCCTGACTTTC. Encoded protein: CASSYNPFSGANVLTF.

The table lists this clonotype with many counts. The rearrangement joins TRBV6-1 to TRBJ1-6; perhaps TRBD1 as D (5 bases). Germline assignment: CDR1 MNHNS and CDR2 SASEGT. Between the trimmed V and J ends, which lost 0 bases and 7 bases, there was a span of 13 bases. The CDR3 runs 16 residues. The CDR3 bases are TGTGCCAGCAGTGAAGCGGGGCTTTCCCGCAATTCACCCCTCCACTTT. This sequence encodes CASSEAGLSRNSPLHF.

This clonotype has at least ten counts. The chain couples TRBV7-9 to TRBJ2-3; 7 positions match TRBD1. Germline assignment: CDR1 SEHNR and CDR2 FQNEAQ (reference sequence). CDR3 length: 14 residues. The V segment lost 5 bases and the J segment 3 bases; nucleotides outside the gene matches: 5. The CDR3 nucleotides are TGTGCCAGCAGCGTCGACAGGGAGACAGATACGCAGTATTTT. Translated, it gives CASSVDRETDTQYF.

This clonotype was seen repeatedly, ten times or more. The V gene is TRBV7-2, the J gene TRBJ1-2; 10 nucleotides agree with TRBD1. The CDR3 is 14 residues long. V lost 5 bases and J lost 6; bases outside the gene matches: 6. Germline CDR1 is SGHTA and CDR2 is FQGNSA. The CDR3 sequence is CASSPGTGADGYTF. The CDR3 DNA reads TGTGCCAGCAGCCCAGGGACAGGGGCAGATGGCTACACCTTC. The variable domain in full, completed from reference TRBV7-2 and TRBJ1-2, reads GAGVSQSPSNKVTEKGKDVELRCDPISGHTALYWYRQSLGQGLEFLIYFQGNSAPDKSGLPSDRFSAERTGGSVSTLTIQRTQQEDSAVYLCASSPGTGADGYTFGSGTRLTVV.

This clonotype was counted many times. This sequence joins TRBV20-1 and TRBJ2-7, with 9 bases matching TRBD2. Germline loops: CDR1 DFQATT, CDR2 SNEGSKA (reference sequence). V dropped 0 bases and J dropped 6; count of bases not matched to a gene: 9. The CDR3 is made up of 15 amino acids. This CDR3 is CSARDPLAGGREQYF. DNA for the CDR3: TGCAGTGCTAGAGACCCCTTGGCGGGAGGGCGCGAGCAGTACTTC.

This clonotype was seen many times. This chain links TRBV4-1 with TRBJ1-5, with TRBD1 as a possible D gene (6 bases). Looked up from germline, CDR1 is MGHRA and CDR2 is YSYEKL. Between the trimmed V and J ends, which lost 0 bases and 0 bases, there was a span of 12 bases. The CDR3 spans 17 residues. The CDR3: CASSQDVDSNSNQPQHF. The DNA of the CDR3 is TGCGCCAGCAGCCAAGATGTGGACAGCAATAGCAATCAGCCCCAGCATTTT.

The V call is TRBV6-5, the J call TRBJ2-7, with 10 bases identical to TRBD2. J was trimmed by 2 bases and V by 5 bases; bases with no gene match: 12. CDR3 length: 17 amino acids. CDR1 and CDR2 (germline): MNHEY, SVGAGI. CDR3 in amino acids: CASSRSLTSGLAYEQYF. The CDR3 DNA follows: TGTGCCAGCAGTCGTTCCCTGACTAGCGGGCTCGCCTACGAGCAGTACTTC.

The chain carries TRBV12-5 and TRBJ1-1; D gene uncertain. CDR1 and CDR2 (germline): LGHNT, FRNRAP. The CDR3 has 12 amino acids. Deletions cut 6 bases from V and 11 bases from J, with 16 bases between. The CDR3 is CASGPGPNQAFF. The CDR3, as DNA: TGTGCTAGTGGCCCCGGACCGAATCAGGCTTTCTTT.

Many counts were recorded for this clonotype. The chain joins TRBV7-8 to TRBJ2-7, with 7 nucleotides matching TRBD2. Unmatched junction bases numbered 8, after V lost 1 base and J lost 2 bases. CDR3 length: 16 residues. Germline loops: CDR1 SGHVS, CDR2 FQNEAQ. The CDR3: CASSLVVGGRPYEQYF. CDR3 bases: TGTGCCAGCAGCTTAGTTGTGGGAGGGAGGCCCTACGAGCAGTACTTC.

J is TRBJ2-7 and V is TRBV27; TRBD1 agrees at 10 bases. J lost 3 bases, V lost 5 bases, and 4 bases had no gene match. The germline V gene has CDR1 MNHEY and CDR2 SMNVEV (reference sequence). CDR3 length: 14 residues. This CDR3 reads CASSRTGGFYEQYF. The CDR3 DNA is TGTGCCAGCAGTAGGACAGGGGGTTTCTACGAGCAGTACTTC.

This clonotype has a single count. This chain joins TRBV4-1 and TRBJ2-1; D is unclear. CDR3 length: 15 residues. Germline-derived CDR1 and CDR2 are MGHRA and YSYEKL. V was pared by 4 bases and J by 5 bases, with 15 bases between. The chain's CDR3 is CASSLTGTLHNEQFF. The CDR3, as DNA: TGCGCCAGCAGCCTTACCGGAACCCTCCACAATGAGCAGTTCTTC.

As concerns this clonotype: One end of the junction varies from germline; a read error may be responsible. The gene calls are TRBV28 and TRBJ2-5; possible D gene TRBD1, 5 bases. This CDR3 comprises 12 residues. Germline V gene sequence: CDR1 MDHEN, CDR2 SYDVKM. CDR3 sequence: CASSFLGLGPLF. CDR3 nucleotide sequence: TGTGCCAGCAGTTTTTTGGGGCTAGGACCCTTATTC.

This clonotype was seen only a few times. This sequence joins TRBV20-1 and TRBJ2-7, with D tentatively TRBD2 (5 bases). The CDR3 totals 15 residues. Trimming took 1 base from V and 3 from J, leaving 16 bases between them. Germline V lookup: CDR1 DFQATT, CDR2 SNEGSKA (reference sequence). This CDR3 is CSARVSTRVYYEQYF. The CDR3 DNA sequence: TGCAGTGCTAGAGTCAGCACTAGGGTATACTACGAGCAGTACTTC.

This clonotype was detected ten times or more. This chain links TRBV7-2 with TRBJ2-5; TRBD1 aligns across 7 bases. V was pared by 3 bases and J by 3 bases, with 4 bases of the junction left unmatched. The CDR3 covers 14 residues. CDR1 and CDR2 (germline): SGHTA, FQGNSA. The CDR3 sequence: CASSFRDRKETQYF. The CDR3 DNA follows: TGTGCCAGCAGCTTCCGGGACAGAAAAGAGACCCAGTACTTC.

Ten or more counts support this clonotype. The J gene is TRBJ2-7, the V gene TRBV12-3 or TRBV12-4, with D uncertain. With 1 base removed from V and 6 bases from J, the gap between germline ends came to 10 bases. The CDR3 totals 13 residues. In nucleotides, the CDR3 is TGTGCCAGCAGTTTAGATAGGGCTGGCGAGCAGTACTTC. Translating gives CASSLDRAGEQYF.

This clonotype showed up just a few times. The chain uses TRBV7-3 and TRBJ2-2, with no clear D. This CDR3 is built from 14 residues. In germline, CDR1 is SGHTA, CDR2 FQGTGA. Trimming pared 3 bases from V and 5 bases from J, leaving 10 bases between. CDR3 sequence reads: CASSLLGRTGELFF. In DNA form, the CDR3 reads TGTGCCAGCAGCTTGTTGGGCCGGACCGGGGAGCTGTTTTTT.

In this sample, this clonotype turned up a few times. The chain carries TRBV7-2 and TRBJ1-5; no firm D call. Germline CDR1 is SGHTA and CDR2 is FQGNSA. Trimming took 1 base from V and 7 from J, leaving 8 bases between them. The CDR3 consists of 13 residues. CDR3 nucleotides: TGTGCCAGCAGCTTAGGGGTCGGGCAGCCCCAGCATTTT. It codes for CASSLGVGQPQHF. The entire variable domain, with the rest obtained from reference TRBV7-2 and TRBJ1-5, is as follows: GAGVSQSPSNKVTEKGKDVELRCDPISGHTALYWYRQSLGQGLEFLIYFQGNSAPDKSGLPSDRFSAERTGGSVSTLTIQRTQQEDSAVYLCASSLGVGQPQHFGDGTRLSIL.

This clonotype has just a few counts. The chain employs TRBV6-6 and TRBJ2-6; 13 bases agree with TRBD2. CDR1 is MNHNY and CDR2 is SVGAGI in the germline V gene (reference sequence). The trim removed 2 bases at V and 4 bases at J, leaving 8 bases unmatched. This CDR3 has 19 amino acids. CDR3 in DNA: TGTGCCAGCAGTTACGGGGCACTAGCGGGAGGGTCAGGGGCCAACGTCCTGACTTTC. Protein sequence: CASSYGALAGGSGANVLTF.

The CDR3: CASSLRELNIQYF. The CDR3 DNA follows: TGTGCCAGCAGCTTACGAGAGTTAAACATTCAGTACTTC. The chain employs TRBV11-2 and TRBJ2-4; D is unresolved. Germline CDR1 reads SGHAT; CDR2 reads FQNNGV. The CDR3 extends over 13 amino acids. Trimming left V 2 bases short and J 6 bases short, with 8 bases between. The full variable domain, in which reference TRBV11-2 and TRBJ2-4 provide the parts outside the CDR3, is EAGVAQSPRYKIIEKRQSVAFWCNPISGHATLYWYQQILGQGPKLLIQFQNNGVVDDSQLPKDRFSAERLKGVDSTLKIQPAKLEDSAVYLCASSLRELNIQYFGAGTRLSVL.